The next 25 T cell receptor beta chains were all read from a single sample in a study of T cell responses to AZD1222 COVID-19 vaccine. Data came from immunoSEQ multiplex PCR; TCRdb stores just in-frame clones and leaves some out. The data show about 83,000 clones, with 88% seen just once and more than 4.5% held by the top ten. The sample was peripheral blood, taken on day 0 of MenACWY control vaccination. All receptors come from an adult in good health.

This clone was seen only once. The rearrangement links TRBV29-1 to TRBJ2-1; 13 nucleotides align to TRBD2. Germline CDR1 and CDR2: SQVTM and ANQGSEA. The CDR3 has 18 residues. The V segment lost 3 bases and the J segment 8 bases; nucleotides outside the gene matches: 16. The CDR3 nucleotides are TGCAGCGTTGACCCCCCTCCGACTCGACTAGCGGGAGGCGATGAGCAGTTCTTC. It yields the protein CSVDPPPTRLAGGDEQFF.

The CDR3 loop is CASALAGVPDTQYF. The CDR3 DNA is TGTGCCAGCGCTCTAGCGGGAGTTCCGGATACGCAGTATTTT. The chain carries TRBV18 and TRBJ2-3; 10 nucleotides align to TRBD2. Germline V gene sequence: CDR1 KGHSH, CDR2 LQKENI. Trimming at V came to 8 bases and at J to 6 bases, leaving 8 bases not matched to a gene. CDR3 length: 14 residues.

The V call is TRBV29-1, the J call TRBJ2-1; D may be TRBD1 (5 bases). CDR3 size: 14 residues. V lost 0 bases and J lost 2, with 8 bases in between. CDR1 is SQVTM, CDR2 ANQGSEA, per germline. CDR3 loop: CSVEDQDTYNEQFF. The CDR3 DNA sequence: TGCAGCGTTGAAGATCAGGACACCTACAATGAGCAGTTCTTC.

The chain links TRBV6-1 to TRBJ1-2; TRBD1 is a possible D gene (5 bases). The germline V gene encodes CDR1 MNHNS and CDR2 SASEGT. Trimming pared 3 bases from V and 0 bases from J, leaving 8 bases between. This CDR3 has 14 amino acids. CDR3 residues: CASSEGPTNYGYTF. For the CDR3, the DNA is TGTGCCAGCAGTGAGGGGCCTACTAACTATGGCTACACCTTC.

The chain employs TRBV5-6 and TRBJ1-2; D is undetermined. Germline V gene lookup returns CDR1 SGHDT and CDR2 YYEEEE. V lost 1 base, J lost 7 bases, and 5 bases lay in between. This CDR3 comprises 11 residues. The CDR3 DNA sequence: TGTGCCAGCAGCTTGTATTCTGGCTACACCTTC. Translating it yields CASSLYSGYTF.

The genes are TRBV3-1 (or the pseudogene TRBV3-2) and TRBJ2-3, with 8 bases identical to TRBD2. The germline gives CDR1 LGHDT, CDR2 YNNKEL (reference sequence). J was trimmed by 2 bases and V by 2 bases; bases with no gene match: 3. The CDR3 is made up of 15 amino acids. The CDR3 region is CASSQTGGHTDTQYF. The CDR3 bases are TGTGCCAGCAGCCAAACGGGAGGGCACACAGATACGCAGTATTTT.

In this sample, this clone turned up once. The chain couples TRBV6-5 to TRBJ1-5; D is unresolved. Germline CDR1 reads MNHEY; CDR2 reads SVGAGI. This CDR3 contains 15 residues. The ends were cut back, 6 bases at V and 1 base at J, with 13 bases in the middle. The CDR3 region has the DNA TGTGCCAGCAGCCCATCGCGGGGAAGCAATCAGCCCCAGCATTTT. Translated, it gives CASSPSRGSNQPQHF.

The chain joins TRBV9 to TRBJ1-2; D may be TRBD1 (6 bases). This CDR3 has 13 residues. V gave up 4 bases and J gave up 7 bases, with 14 bases separating them. Per germline, CDR1 SGDLS and CDR2 YYNGEE. CDR3 sequence reads: CASSIQGGVGYTF. CDR3 in DNA: TGTGCCAGCAGCATACAGGGTGGTGTTGGCTACACCTTC.

The chain's CDR3 is CASRLDRYNSPLHF. The CDR3 region has the DNA TGTGCCAGTCGCCTGGACAGGTATAATTCACCCCTCCACTTT. This sequence joins TRBV19 and TRBJ1-6; 7 bases are shared with TRBD1. Trimming at V came to 8 bases and at J to 4 bases, leaving 5 bases not matched to a gene. Germline values: CDR1 LNHDA, CDR2 SQIVND (reference sequence). The CDR3 totals 14 residues. Using reference TRBV19 and TRBJ1-6 for the parts outside the CDR3, the full variable domain is DGGITQSPKYLFRKEGQNVTLSCEQNLNHDAMYWYRQDPGQGLRLIYYSQIVNDFQKGDIAEGYSVSREKKESFPLTVTSAQKNPTAFYLCASRLDRYNSPLHFGNGTRLTVT.

This chain's CDR3 is CASSQVNYGYTF. The CDR3 bases are TGCGCCAGCAGCCAAGTGAACTATGGCTACACCTTC. The chain is built from TRBV4-1 and TRBJ1-2; D ambiguous. Trimming stripped 1 base from V and 2 bases from J, with 2 bases between. This CDR3 has 12 amino acids. The germline gives CDR1 MGHRA, CDR2 YSYEKL.

V usage is TRBV10-3 and J usage is TRBJ1-4, with D possibly being TRBD1 (5 bases). The CDR3 is 14 amino acids. The V end lost 0 bases, the J end lost 5 bases, and 7 bases lay between the germline ends. Per the germline V gene, CDR1 is ENHRY and CDR2 is SYGVKD. The chain's CDR3 is CAISESEGNEKLFF. Here the CDR3 DNA reads TGTGCCATCAGTGAGTCGGAGGGGAATGAAAAACTGTTTTTT.

The J gene is TRBJ1-2, the V gene TRBV7-2, with D uncertain. The CDR3 runs 13 residues. Germline-derived CDR1 and CDR2 are SGHTA and FQGNSA. V dropped 2 bases and J dropped 4 bases, with 8 bases sitting between them. This CDR3 is CASSLLGSYGYTF. CDR3 nucleotides: TGTGCCAGCAGCTTACTGGGCTCCTATGGCTACACCTTC. Looking up the rest from reference TRBV7-2 and TRBJ1-2 gives the full variable domain: GAGVSQSPSNKVTEKGKDVELRCDPISGHTALYWYRQSLGQGLEFLIYFQGNSAPDKSGLPSDRFSAERTGGSVSTLTIQRTQQEDSAVYLCASSLLGSYGYTFGSGTRLTVV.

The chain employs TRBV14 and TRBJ1-1, with 7 positions matching TRBD1. The CDR3 is made up of 15 amino acids. Germline V lookup: CDR1 SGHDN, CDR2 FVKESK. V gave up 4 bases and J gave up 4 bases; unmatched junction bases: 9. The CDR3 DNA follows: TGTGCCAGCAGCCCAGGGACAGTAGGGACCACTGAAGCTTTCTTT. It translates to CASSPGTVGTTEAFF.

The V gene is TRBV7-9, the J gene TRBJ2-7; D is unresolved. The germline V and J ends were trimmed by 5 bases and 4 bases, with 15 bases remaining between them. This CDR3 has 14 residues. Germline V gives CDR1 SEHNR, CDR2 FQNEAQ (reference sequence). The CDR3 nucleotides are TGTGCCAGCAGCCTCTATAGGGTCGGGTACGAGCAGTACTTC. Residues: CASSLYRVGYEQYF.

This clone was recorded only once. V is TRBV25-1 and J is TRBJ2-7; D gene uncertain. CDR3 length equals 10 residues. Trimming stripped 7 bases from V and 6 bases from J, with 7 bases between. Germline V lookup: CDR1 MGHDK, CDR2 SYGVNS. This chain's CDR3 is CASKACEQYF. The CDR3 nucleotides read TGTGCCAGCAAGGCCTGCGAGCAGTACTTC.

The gene calls are TRBV6-6 and TRBJ1-6, with D maybe TRBD1 (6 bases). The germline gives CDR1 MNHNY, CDR2 SVGAGI (reference sequence). The CDR3 totals 20 residues. V was clipped by 5 bases and J by 0 bases, with 23 bases between them. CDR3 nucleotides: TGTGCCAGCAGTCGACCCCTGGGGGGGCCCAAGAGCTCCTATAATTCACCCCTCCACTTT. Translating it yields CASSRPLGGPKSSYNSPLHF.

The chain's CDR3 is CASSTTDYSNQPQHF. The CDR3 nucleotides read TGTGCCAGTAGTACTACAGATTATAGCAATCAGCCCCAGCATTTT. This chain links TRBV19 with TRBJ1-5; D is unclear. Trimming cost V 4 bases and J 0 bases, with 10 bases left between them. The CDR3 extends over 15 amino acids. The germline V gene encodes CDR1 LNHDA and CDR2 SQIVND (reference sequence). The whole variable domain, filled in from reference TRBV19 and TRBJ1-5, reads DGGITQSPKYLFRKEGQNVTLSCEQNLNHDAMYWYRQDPGQGLRLIYYSQIVNDFQKGDIAEGYSVSREKKESFPLTVTSAQKNPTAFYLCASSTTDYSNQPQHFGDGTRLSIL.

The CDR3 loop is CASSKTENYGYTF. In DNA form, the CDR3 reads TGTGCCAGCAGCAAAACAGAGAACTATGGCTACACCTTC. V and J are TRBV27 and TRBJ1-2, with D unresolved. Germline V gives CDR1 MNHEY, CDR2 SMNVEV (reference sequence). This CDR3 has 13 residues. V shed 6 bases and J shed 2 bases, with 10 bases lying between them.

The V call is TRBV7-9, the J call TRBJ1-1; D is uncertain. The V end was cut by 3 bases, the J end by 9 bases, with 11 bases between. This CDR3 contains 12 residues. The V gene's germline CDR1 is SEHNR and CDR2 FQNEAQ (reference sequence). The CDR3 nucleotides read TGTGCCAGCAGCTTTATCGACGGACAAGCTTTCTTT. This translates into CASSFIDGQAFF.

This clone was recorded once. V usage is TRBV19 and J usage is TRBJ2-3, with TRBD2 identical over 11 bases. The CDR3 is 16 amino acids. Germline V CDR1 and CDR2: LNHDA, SQIVND (reference sequence). The J segment lost 6 bases and the V segment lost 3 bases, leaving 8 bases of the junction unmatched. The CDR3 coding sequence is TGTGCCAGTAGTATTGGTAGCGGGAGGGCCTGGGATACGCAGTATTTT. Amino acids: CASSIGSGRAWDTQYF.

The CDR3 DNA is TGTGCCAGCAGCGTAGGGGCAGTAGGTGAGCAGTTCTTC. It translates to CASSVGAVGEQFF. The chain employs TRBV9 and TRBJ2-1; no reliable D call. Looked up from germline, CDR1 is SGDLS and CDR2 is YYNGEE. Trimming removed 0 bases from V and 9 bases from J, with 10 bases in between. There are 13 residues in the CDR3.

This sequence joins TRBV30 and TRBJ1-3; possible D gene TRBD1, 5 bases. Trimming shortened V by 1 base and J by 4 bases, and 11 bases separated the two germline ends. CDR3 size: 14 residues. Germline V gives CDR1 GTSNPN, CDR2 SVGIG (reference sequence). CDR3 protein: CAWSAQGTGNTIYF. DNA for the CDR3: TGTGCCTGGAGTGCCCAAGGGACGGGAAACACCATATATTTT.

The chain has TRBV7-2 and TRBJ2-7; TRBD2 aligns across 8 bases. Germline CDR1 SGHTA, CDR2 FQGNSA. V trimming: 1 base; J trimming: 3 bases; junction bases outside the gene matches: 5. The CDR3 length is 15 residues. This CDR3 is CASSLELAGIYEQYF. The CDR3 nucleotides read TGTGCCAGCAGCTTAGAATTAGCGGGAATCTACGAGCAGTACTTC.

This chain links TRBV6-5 with TRBJ2-3; D not certain. CDR1 is MNHEY and CDR2 is SVGAGI in the germline V gene. The CDR3 length is 14 residues. V was clipped by 7 bases and J by 0 bases, with 11 bases between them. The CDR3 reads CASTHLLSTDTQYF. DNA for the CDR3: TGTGCCAGCACCCATCTGCTTAGCACAGATACGCAGTATTTT.

The V and J genes are TRBV7-8 and TRBJ2-7; possible D gene TRBD2, 5 bases. The V end was cut by 5 bases, the J end by 1 base, with 9 bases between. The CDR3 contains 13 residues. CDR1 is SGHVS, CDR2 FQNEAQ, per germline. CDR3 in amino acids: CASSGRTSYEQYF. The CDR3 DNA follows: TGTGCCAGCAGCGGACGGACTTCCTACGAGCAGTACTTC.